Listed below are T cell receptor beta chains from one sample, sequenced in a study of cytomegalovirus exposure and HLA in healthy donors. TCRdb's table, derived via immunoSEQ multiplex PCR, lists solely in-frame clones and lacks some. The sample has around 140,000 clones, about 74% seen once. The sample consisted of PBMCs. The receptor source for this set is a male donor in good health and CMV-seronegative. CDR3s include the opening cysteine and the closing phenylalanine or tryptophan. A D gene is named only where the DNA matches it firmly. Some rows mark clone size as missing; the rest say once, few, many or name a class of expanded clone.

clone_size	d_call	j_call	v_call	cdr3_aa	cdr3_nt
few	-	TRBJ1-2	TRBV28	CASSAGQTYGYTF	TGTGCCAGCAGTGCCGGACAGACTTATGGCTACACCTTC
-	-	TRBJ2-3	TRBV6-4	CASSPPGTDTQYF	TGTGCCAGCAGTCCTCCGGGCACAGATACGCAGTATTTT
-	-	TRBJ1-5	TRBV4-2	CASSQDEWGKPQHF	TGTGCCAGCAGCCAAGATGAATGGGGCAAGCCCCAGCATTTT
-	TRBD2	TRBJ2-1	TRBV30	CAWRFPGLAGGPNEQFF	TGTGCCTGGAGATTCCCGGGACTAGCGGGAGGGCCTAATGAGCAGTTCTTC
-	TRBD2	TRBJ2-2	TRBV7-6	CASSFPGGGMSGELFF	TGTGCCAGCAGCTTCCCGGGCGGGGGGATGTCCGGGGAGCTGTTTTTT
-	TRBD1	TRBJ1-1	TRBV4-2	CASSQEGQGAVTFF	TGTGCCAGCAGCCAAGAGGGACAGGGGGCAGTCACTTTCTTT
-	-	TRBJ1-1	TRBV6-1	CATNPGRGRVTEAFF	TGTGCCACCAACCCGGGCAGAGGGAGGGTCACTGAAGCTTTCTTT
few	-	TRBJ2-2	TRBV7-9	CASSLTGQGGELFF	TGTGCCAGCAGCCTCACAGGGCAAGGCGGGGAGCTGTTTTTT
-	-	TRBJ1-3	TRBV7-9	CASSLYDISSGNTIYF	TGTGCCAGCAGCTTATATGACATATCCTCTGGAAACACCATATATTTT
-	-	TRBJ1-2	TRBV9	CASSSTGAYGYTF	TGTGCCAGCAGCTCGACAGGTGCCTATGGCTACACCTTC
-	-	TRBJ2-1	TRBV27	CASSFGLGGYNEQFF	TGTGCCAGCAGTTTTGGGTTGGGAGGCTACAATGAGCAGTTCTTC
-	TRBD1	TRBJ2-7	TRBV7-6	CASSRNPTGDHGQYF	TGTGCCAGCAGCCGAAACCCTACAGGGGATCACGGGCAGTACTTC
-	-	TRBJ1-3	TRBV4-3	CASSQAWRSSGNTIYF	TGCGCCAGCAGCCAAGCGTGGAGGAGCTCTGGAAACACCATATATTTT
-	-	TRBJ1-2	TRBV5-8	CASSLGGPGGKTGYTF	TGTGCCAGCAGCTTGGGGGGGCCGGGTGGAAAGACTGGCTACACCTTC
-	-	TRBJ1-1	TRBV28	CASSLQGIVNTEAFF	TGTGCCAGCAGTTTACAGGGGATCGTGAACACTGAAGCTTTCTTT
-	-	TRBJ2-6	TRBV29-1	CSVEDLKFPEGANVLTF	TGCAGCGTTGAAGATCTTAAATTCCCGGAGGGGGCCAACGTCCTGACTTTC